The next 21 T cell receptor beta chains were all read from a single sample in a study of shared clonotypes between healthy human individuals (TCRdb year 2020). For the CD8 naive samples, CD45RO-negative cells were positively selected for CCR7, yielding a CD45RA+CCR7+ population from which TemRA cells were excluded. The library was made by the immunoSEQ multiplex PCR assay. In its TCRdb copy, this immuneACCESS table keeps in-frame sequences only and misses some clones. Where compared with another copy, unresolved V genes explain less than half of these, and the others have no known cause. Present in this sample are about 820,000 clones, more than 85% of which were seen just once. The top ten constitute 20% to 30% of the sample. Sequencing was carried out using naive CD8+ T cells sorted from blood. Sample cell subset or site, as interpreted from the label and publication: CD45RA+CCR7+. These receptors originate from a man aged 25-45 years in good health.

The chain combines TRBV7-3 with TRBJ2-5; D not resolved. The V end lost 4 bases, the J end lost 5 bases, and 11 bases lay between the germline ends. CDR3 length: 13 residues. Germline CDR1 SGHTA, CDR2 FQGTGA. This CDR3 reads CASSSIRSETQYF. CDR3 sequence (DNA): TGTGCCAGCAGCTCGATCCGTTCGGAGACCCAGTACTTC.

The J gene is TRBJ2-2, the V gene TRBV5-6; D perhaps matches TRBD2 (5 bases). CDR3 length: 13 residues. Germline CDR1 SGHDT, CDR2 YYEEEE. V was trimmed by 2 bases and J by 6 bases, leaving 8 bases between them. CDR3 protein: CASSFEGSGELFF. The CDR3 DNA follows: TGTGCCAGCAGCTTCGAGGGATCCGGGGAGCTGTTTTTT.

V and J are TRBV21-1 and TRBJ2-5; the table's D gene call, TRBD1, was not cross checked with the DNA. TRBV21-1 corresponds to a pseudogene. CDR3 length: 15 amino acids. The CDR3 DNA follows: TGTGCCAGCAGCAAAGGGATGACAGGGGAAGAGACCCAGTACTTC. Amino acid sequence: CASSKGMTGEETQYF.

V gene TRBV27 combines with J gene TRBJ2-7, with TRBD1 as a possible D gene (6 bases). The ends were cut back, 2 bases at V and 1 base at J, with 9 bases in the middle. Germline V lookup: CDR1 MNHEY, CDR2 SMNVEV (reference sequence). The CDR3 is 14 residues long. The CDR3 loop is CASSLPDRSYEQYF. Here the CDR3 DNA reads TGTGCCAGCAGTTTACCTGACAGGTCCTACGAGCAGTACTTC.

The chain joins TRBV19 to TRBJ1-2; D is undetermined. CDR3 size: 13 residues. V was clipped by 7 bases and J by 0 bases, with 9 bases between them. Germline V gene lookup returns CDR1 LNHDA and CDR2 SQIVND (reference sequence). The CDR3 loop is CASTLGSNYGYTF. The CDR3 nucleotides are TGTGCCAGTACCCTTGGGTCTAACTATGGCTACACCTTC. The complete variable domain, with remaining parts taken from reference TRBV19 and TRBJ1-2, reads DGGITQSPKYLFRKEGQNVTLSCEQNLNHDAMYWYRQDPGQGLRLIYYSQIVNDFQKGDIAEGYSVSREKKESFPLTVTSAQKNPTAFYLCASTLGSNYGYTFGSGTRLTVV.

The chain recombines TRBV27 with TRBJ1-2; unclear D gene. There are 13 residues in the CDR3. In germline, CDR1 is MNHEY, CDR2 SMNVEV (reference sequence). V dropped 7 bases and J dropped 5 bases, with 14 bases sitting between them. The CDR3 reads CASTSQWGYGYTF. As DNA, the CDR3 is TGTGCCAGCACCTCCCAGTGGGGTTATGGCTACACCTTC.

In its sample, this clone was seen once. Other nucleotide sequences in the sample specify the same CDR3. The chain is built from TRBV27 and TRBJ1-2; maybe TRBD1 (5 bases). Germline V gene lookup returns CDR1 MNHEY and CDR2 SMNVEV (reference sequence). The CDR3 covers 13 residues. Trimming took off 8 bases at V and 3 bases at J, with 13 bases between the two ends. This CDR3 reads CASAPGIDYGYTF. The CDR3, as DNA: TGTGCCAGCGCCCCAGGGATAGACTATGGCTACACCTTC.

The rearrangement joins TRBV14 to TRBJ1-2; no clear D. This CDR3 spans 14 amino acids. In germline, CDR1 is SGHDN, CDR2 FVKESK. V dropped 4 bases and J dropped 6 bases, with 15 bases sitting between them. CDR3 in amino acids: CASSPFRGLDGYTF. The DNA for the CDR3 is TGTGCCAGCAGCCCGTTCCGCGGCTTGGATGGCTACACCTTC.

The CDR3 here is CATSIGRQNIQYF. The DNA of the CDR3 is TGTGCCACCAGCATTGGTCGCCAAAACATTCAGTACTTC. The V and J genes are TRBV15 and TRBJ2-4; no clear D. This CDR3 region has 13 residues. CDR1 is LNHNV, CDR2 YYDKDF, per germline (reference sequence). V was cut by 4 bases and J by 5 bases, with 9 bases left in between.

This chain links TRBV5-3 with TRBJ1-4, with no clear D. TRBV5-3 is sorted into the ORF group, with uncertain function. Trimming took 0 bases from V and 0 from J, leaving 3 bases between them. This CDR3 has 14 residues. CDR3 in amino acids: CARSLATTNEKLFF. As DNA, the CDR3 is TGTGCCAGAAGCTTGGCTACAACTAATGAAAAACTGTTTTTT.

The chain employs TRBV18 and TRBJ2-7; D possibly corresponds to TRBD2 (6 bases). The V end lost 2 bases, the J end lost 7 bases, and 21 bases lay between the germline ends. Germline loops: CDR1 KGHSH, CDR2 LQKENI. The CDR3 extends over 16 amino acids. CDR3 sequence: CASSPAVTGLGGEQYF. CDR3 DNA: TGTGCCAGCTCACCAGCTGTTACAGGCTTGGGAGGAGAGCAGTACTTC.

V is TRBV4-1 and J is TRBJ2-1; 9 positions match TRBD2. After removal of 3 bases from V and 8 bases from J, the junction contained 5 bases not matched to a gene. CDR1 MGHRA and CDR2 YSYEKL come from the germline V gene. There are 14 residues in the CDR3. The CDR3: CASSHFSGRDEQFF. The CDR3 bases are TGCGCCAGCAGCCATTTTAGCGGGAGAGATGAGCAGTTCTTC.

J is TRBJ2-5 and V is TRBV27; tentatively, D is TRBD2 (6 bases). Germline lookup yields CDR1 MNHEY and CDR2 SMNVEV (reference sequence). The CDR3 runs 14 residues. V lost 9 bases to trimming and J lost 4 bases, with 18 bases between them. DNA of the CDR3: TGTGCCAGTAGACTAGTTGTTGGTCTAGAGACCCAGTACTTC. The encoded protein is CASRLVVGLETQYF.

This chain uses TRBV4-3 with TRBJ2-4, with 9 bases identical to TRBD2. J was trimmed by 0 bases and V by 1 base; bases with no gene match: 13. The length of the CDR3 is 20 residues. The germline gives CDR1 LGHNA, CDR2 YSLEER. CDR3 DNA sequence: TGCGCCAGCAGCCAAGCGGCCGGGACTAGCTCGGAGTTAGCCAAAAACATTCAGTACTTC. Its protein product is CASSQAAGTSSELAKNIQYF.

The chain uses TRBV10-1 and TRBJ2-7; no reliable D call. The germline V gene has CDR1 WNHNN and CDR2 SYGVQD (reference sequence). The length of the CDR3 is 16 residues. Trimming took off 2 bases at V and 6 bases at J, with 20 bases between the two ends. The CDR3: CASSEVESLQPSEQYF. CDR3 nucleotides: TGCGCCAGCAGTGAGGTCGAGTCTCTCCAACCCAGCGAGCAGTACTTC.

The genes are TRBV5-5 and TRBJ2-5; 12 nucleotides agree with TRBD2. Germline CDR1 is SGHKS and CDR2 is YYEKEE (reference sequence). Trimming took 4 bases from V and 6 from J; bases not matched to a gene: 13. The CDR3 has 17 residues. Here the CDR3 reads CASSLSQTSGRYQTQYF. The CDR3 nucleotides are TGTGCCAGCAGCCTATCCCAGACTAGCGGGAGATACCAGACCCAGTACTTC.

The CDR3 loop reads CASSPDSPREQYF. CDR3 DNA sequence: TGTGCCAGCTCACCAGACAGCCCCCGCGAGCAGTACTTC. The chain carries TRBV18 and TRBJ2-7, with a weak D call TRBD1 (5 bases). The germline V and J ends were trimmed by 2 bases and 6 bases, with 11 bases remaining between them. This CDR3 comprises 13 residues. Germline V gene sequence: CDR1 KGHSH, CDR2 LQKENI.

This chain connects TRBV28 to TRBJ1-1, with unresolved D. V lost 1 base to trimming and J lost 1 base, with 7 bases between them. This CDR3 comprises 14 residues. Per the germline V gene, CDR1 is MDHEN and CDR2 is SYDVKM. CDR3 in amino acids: CASSLFDGNTEAFF. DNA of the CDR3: TGTGCCAGCAGTTTATTCGACGGGAACACTGAAGCTTTCTTT. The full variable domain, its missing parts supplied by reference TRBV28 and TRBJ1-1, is DVKVTQSSRYLVKRTGEKVFLECVQDMDHENMFWYRQDPGLGLRLIYFSYDVKMKEKGDIPEGYSVSREKKERFSLILESASTNQTSMYLCASSLFDGNTEAFFGQGTRLTVV.

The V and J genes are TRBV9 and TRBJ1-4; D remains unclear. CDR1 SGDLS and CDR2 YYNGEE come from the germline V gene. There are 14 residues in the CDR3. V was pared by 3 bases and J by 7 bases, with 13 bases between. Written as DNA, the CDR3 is TGTGCCAGCAGCGATAGACACGGTGCTGAAAAACTGTTTTTT. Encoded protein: CASSDRHGAEKLFF.

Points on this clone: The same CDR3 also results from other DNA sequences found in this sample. CDR3 sequence: CASSSGTSGYNEQFF. Here the CDR3 DNA reads TGTGCCAGCAGCTCCGGGACTAGCGGGTACAATGAGCAGTTCTTC. The V and J genes are TRBV7-9 and TRBJ2-1; 12 nucleotides line up with TRBD2. Per the germline V gene, CDR1 is SEHNR and CDR2 is FQNEAQ (reference sequence). This CDR3 has 15 amino acids. The junction had 2 bases not matched to a gene; V was cut back by 4 bases and J by 4 bases.

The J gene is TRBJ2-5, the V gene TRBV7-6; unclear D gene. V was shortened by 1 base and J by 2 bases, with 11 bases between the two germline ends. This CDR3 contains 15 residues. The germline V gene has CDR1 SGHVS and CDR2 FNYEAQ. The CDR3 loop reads CASSLGARDQETQYF. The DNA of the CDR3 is TGTGCCAGCAGCTTAGGGGCAAGGGATCAAGAGACCCAGTACTTC.